What follows are 27 T cell receptor beta chains derived from one specimen sequenced in a study of blood T cell repertoires in COVID-19. TCRdb's copy holds only in-frame clones and misses some; the assay was immunoSEQ multiplex PCR. Among about 280,000 clones listed, 85% to 90% were seen once. Sequenced material: PBMCs or T cells enriched from blood (not recorded which). Receptors originate from a woman aged 25-40 years with acute COVID-19.

CDR3 DNA sequence: TGTGCCACCAGCAGAGATAAAGGGGCAGGAAACACCATATATTTT. Translating it yields CATSRDKGAGNTIYF. The V gene is TRBV15, the J gene TRBJ1-3, with D possibly being TRBD1 (5 bases). The length of the CDR3 is 15 residues. Germline CDR1 is LNHNV and CDR2 is YYDKDF (reference sequence). The V end was cut by 0 bases, the J end by 4 bases, with 10 bases between.

This chain joins TRBV12-3 or TRBV12-4 and TRBJ2-1; D is uncertain. The CDR3 sequence is 13 residues long. The ends were cut back, 2 bases at V and 9 bases at J, with 11 bases in the middle. CDR3 nucleotides: TGTGCCAGCAGTTTAAAAGGTAGCCCTGAGCAGTTCTTC. Translated: CASSLKGSPEQFF.

This chain uses TRBV27 with TRBJ2-5, with unresolved D. In germline, CDR1 is MNHEY, CDR2 SMNVEV (reference sequence). The V and J ends lost 5 bases and 0 bases respectively, with 10 bases between them. This CDR3 region has 14 residues. The CDR3 DNA is TGTGCCAGCAGTCCACGACTTAACCAAGAGACCCAGTACTTC. As protein: CASSPRLNQETQYF.

V and J are TRBV27 and TRBJ2-3, with 11 bases lining up with TRBD2. In germline, CDR1 is MNHEY, CDR2 SMNVEV (reference sequence). The CDR3 length is 18 residues. The V and J ends lost 0 bases and 3 bases, in that order; junction bases with no gene match: 8. The CDR3 coding sequence is TGTGCCAGCAGTTTATCCCGCTTAGCGGGAGGGTTTACAGATACGCAGTATTTT. This codes for CASSLSRLAGGFTDTQYF.

The rearrangement uses TRBV28 and TRBJ1-5; 7 bases align to TRBD1. The length of the CDR3 is 15 residues. Germline trimming cut 5 bases from V and 5 bases from J; bases unmatched to any gene: 9. Per the germline V gene, CDR1 is MDHEN and CDR2 is SYDVKM. In DNA form, the CDR3 reads TGTGCCAGCAGTGGGACAGACATCCGGTATCAGCCCCAGCATTTT. Translating gives CASSGTDIRYQPQHF. Drawing the rest from reference TRBV28 and TRBJ1-5, the complete variable domain is DVKVTQSSRYLVKRTGEKVFLECVQDMDHENMFWYRQDPGLGLRLIYFSYDVKMKEKGDIPEGYSVSREKKERFSLILESASTNQTSMYLCASSGTDIRYQPQHFGDGTRLSIL.

This chain joins TRBV18 and TRBJ2-3; 8 positions match TRBD2. The CDR3 runs to 17 residues. After removal of 5 bases from V and 0 bases from J, the junction contained 10 bases not matched to a gene. Looked up from germline, CDR1 is KGHSH and CDR2 is LQKENI. The CDR3 DNA is TGTGCCAGCTCATCCCTTGGGGCTAGCGGGAGCACAGATACGCAGTATTTT. This translates into CASSSLGASGSTDTQYF.

The gene calls are TRBV11-1 and TRBJ1-2; D might be TRBD1 (6 bases). V lost 1 base to trimming and J lost 5 bases, with 17 bases between them. The CDR3 runs to 16 residues. CDR1 and CDR2 from the germline V gene are SGHAT and FQDESV (reference sequence). DNA for the CDR3: TGTGCCAGCAGCTTAGACAGGGATGCCTCGAAATATGGCTACACCTTC. As protein: CASSLDRDASKYGYTF.

In nucleotides, the CDR3 is TGTGCCTGGGGGGGGGCAGGCAGAAACATTCAGTACTTC. Translating it yields CAWGGAGRNIQYF. The gene calls are TRBV30 and TRBJ2-4; TRBD2 might be the D (7 bases). The CDR3 contains 13 residues. CDR1 is GTSNPN and CDR2 is SVGIG in the germline V gene (reference sequence). Trimming took 5 bases from V and 6 from J, leaving 14 bases between them.

The rearrangement uses TRBV5-4 and TRBJ2-3; 14 bases agree with TRBD2. Germline CDR1 reads SGHNT; CDR2 reads YYREEE (reference sequence). The CDR3 has 15 residues. Trimming removed 4 bases from V and 8 bases from J; junction bases left unmatched: 6. CDR3 DNA sequence: TGTGCCAGCAGCCCGGGACTAGCGGGAGACGGTACGCAGTATTTT. Translating gives CASSPGLAGDGTQYF.

The CDR3 reads CSVGQGADQPQHF. The DNA of the CDR3 is TGCAGCGTGGGACAGGGGGCAGATCAGCCCCAGCATTTT. The V and J genes are TRBV29-1 and TRBJ1-5; 12 bases match TRBD1. After removal of 6 bases from V and 5 bases from J, the junction contained 2 bases not matched to a gene. The CDR3 is made up of 13 amino acids. Germline CDR1 SQVTM, CDR2 ANQGSEA.

The chain couples TRBV7-2 to TRBJ2-1; 11 bases agree with TRBD2. Germline assignment: CDR1 SGHTA and CDR2 FQGNSA. There are 15 residues in the CDR3. After removal of 1 base from V and 7 bases from J, the junction contained 3 bases not matched to a gene. Here the CDR3 DNA reads TGTGCCAGCAGCTTAGTAGCGGGAGGGTTAAATGAGCAGTTCTTC. This encodes CASSLVAGGLNEQFF.

The chain has TRBV19 and TRBJ1-5; no firm D call. CDR3 length equals 15 residues. V lost 6 bases to trimming and J lost 7 bases, with 19 bases between them. CDR1 is LNHDA and CDR2 is SQIVND in the germline V gene (reference sequence). CDR3 DNA sequence: TGTGCCAGTAGGGCCCATGGGCCCACCATGCAGCCCCAGCATTTT. This sequence encodes CASRAHGPTMQPQHF.

This chain links TRBV11-2 with TRBJ2-3; 10 positions agree with TRBD2. CDR3 length: 17 amino acids. Trimming cost V 0 bases and J 1 base; bases outside gene matches: 4. CDR1 SGHAT and CDR2 FQNNGV come from the germline V gene. This chain's CDR3 is CASSLDLGTSGTDTQYF. The CDR3 coding sequence is TGTGCCAGCAGCTTAGATCTTGGGACTAGCGGCACAGATACGCAGTATTTT.

The chain uses TRBV9 and TRBJ2-3; 10 bases are a match to TRBD2. Unmatched junction bases numbered 7, after V lost 4 bases and J lost 5 bases. This CDR3 spans 15 amino acids. CDR1 and CDR2 (germline): SGDLS, YYNGEE. DNA for the CDR3: TGTGCCAGCAGCCTTAGCGGGAGGTTGGAAGATACGCAGTATTTT. Translated, it gives CASSLSGRLEDTQYF.

The chain couples TRBV6-2 or TRBV6-3 to TRBJ2-5; D is perhaps TRBD2 (6 bases). The CDR3 totals 18 residues. CDR1 MNHEY and CDR2 SVGEGT come from the germline V gene. Between the trimmed V and J ends, which lost 0 bases and 3 bases, there was a span of 20 bases. The CDR3 DNA reads TGTGCCAGCAGTTACTCACGGTGGGCGGGACTGACTAAAGAGACCCAGTACTTC. Translated: CASSYSRWAGLTKETQYF.

V usage is TRBV19 and J usage is TRBJ1-5, with 12 nucleotides matching TRBD1. The trim removed 5 bases at V and 2 bases at J, leaving 10 bases unmatched. The CDR3 has 18 amino acids. CDR1 and CDR2 (germline): LNHDA, SQIVND (reference sequence). CDR3 DNA sequence: TGTGCCAGTAGTCCCCCGGGACAGGGGGCGTTTGGCAATCAGCCCCAGCATTTT. Its translation: CASSPPGQGAFGNQPQHF. Complete variable domain (other parts from reference TRBV19 and TRBJ1-5): DGGITQSPKYLFRKEGQNVTLSCEQNLNHDAMYWYRQDPGQGLRLIYYSQIVNDFQKGDIAEGYSVSREKKESFPLTVTSAQKNPTAFYLCASSPPGQGAFGNQPQHFGDGTRLSIL.

The chain has TRBV9 and TRBJ2-2, with D perhaps TRBD1 (5 bases). CDR3 length: 14 amino acids. Germline V gene lookup returns CDR1 SGDLS and CDR2 YYNGEE. Trimming left V 3 bases short and J 3 bases short, with 9 bases between. CDR3 sequence (DNA): TGTGCCAGCAGCGGCCAACAGGACACCGGGGAGCTGTTTTTT. Translating it yields CASSGQQDTGELFF.

The J gene is TRBJ2-2, the V gene TRBV4-1; 8 bases match TRBD2. This CDR3 spans 17 amino acids. Trimming at V came to 0 bases and at J to 5 bases, leaving 8 bases not matched to a gene. Germline-derived CDR1 and CDR2 are MGHRA and YSYEKL. The chain's CDR3 is CASSQEMTSDRTGELFF. The CDR3 DNA reads TGCGCCAGCAGCCAAGAAATGACTAGCGATAGGACCGGGGAGCTGTTTTTT.

V usage is TRBV18 and J usage is TRBJ1-2; the D gene is possibly TRBD1 (6 bases). The germline V gene has CDR1 KGHSH and CDR2 LQKENI. The CDR3 spans 15 residues. V was pared by 3 bases and J by 7 bases, with 18 bases between. CDR3 protein: CASSPPRGVDSGYTF. In DNA form, the CDR3 reads TGTGCCAGCTCACCGCCCAGGGGCGTTGATTCTGGCTACACCTTC. Supplemented by reference TRBV18 and TRBJ1-2, the full variable domain reads NAGVMQNPRHLVRRRGQEARLRCSPMKGHSHVYWYRQLPEEGLKFMVYLQKENIIDESGMPKERFSAEFPKEGPSILRIQQVVRGDSAAYFCASSPPRGVDSGYTFGSGTRLTVV.

This sequence joins TRBV6-5 and TRBJ2-7, with D possibly being TRBD2 (6 bases). The germline CDR1 and CDR2 sequences are MNHEY and SVGAGI. Trimming removed 6 bases from V and 0 bases from J, with 6 bases in between. The CDR3 is made up of 12 amino acids. This CDR3 is CASRTSSYEQYF. The CDR3 nucleotides are TGTGCCAGCAGGACTAGCTCCTACGAGCAGTACTTC.

V and J are TRBV6-2 or TRBV6-3 and TRBJ2-7, with 10 bases identical to TRBD2. From germline, CDR1 is MNHEY and CDR2 SVGEGT. The CDR3 runs 16 residues. Trimming cost V 2 bases and J 6 bases; bases outside gene matches: 10. In DNA form, the CDR3 reads TGTGCCAGCAGTTACCCGAGCGGGAGGGCCGGGTTCGAGCAGTACTTC. It encodes CASSYPSGRAGFEQYF.

The gene calls are TRBV6-4 and TRBJ2-2; 7 bases are a match to TRBD1. This CDR3 is 14 amino acids long. With 6 bases clipped from V and 4 bases from J, the junction kept 5 bases outside the gene matches. Germline V CDR1 and CDR2: MRHNA, SNTAGT. Written as DNA, the CDR3 is TGTGCCAGCAGCCAGACAGGGACCACCGGGGAGCTGTTTTTT. It encodes CASSQTGTTGELFF.

This clone has more than one count but fewer than ten. CDR3 amino acids: CASSLTPGQGLETQYF. In nucleotides, the CDR3 is TGTGCCAGCAGTCTAACACCGGGACAGGGGTTGGAGACCCAGTACTTC. This sequence joins TRBV7-9 and TRBJ2-5; 10 nucleotides match TRBD1. Losses at the gene ends were 6 bases for V and 5 bases for J; bases not matched to a gene: 12. Germline assignment: CDR1 SEHNR and CDR2 FQNEAQ (reference sequence). The CDR3 contains 16 residues. The full variable domain, rest sourced from reference TRBV7-9 and TRBJ2-5, is DTGVSQNPRHKITKRGQNVTFRCDPISEHNRLYWYRQTLGQGPEFLTYFQNEAQLEKSRLLSDRFSAERPKGSFSTLEIQRTEQGDSAMYLCASSLTPGQGLETQYFGPGTRLLVL.

The chain carries TRBV4-3 and TRBJ1-6; no firm D call. Looked up from germline, CDR1 is LGHNA and CDR2 is YSLEER. The ends were cut back, 1 base at V and 6 bases at J, with 7 bases in the middle. CDR3 size: 14 residues. CDR3 loop: CASSQAEINSPLHF. The CDR3 DNA is TGCGCCAGCAGCCAAGCGGAGATTAATTCACCCCTCCACTTT.

This chain links TRBV6-2 or TRBV6-3 with TRBJ2-7, with a weak D call TRBD2 (5 bases). The V gene's germline CDR1 is MNHEY and CDR2 SVGEGT. This CDR3 comprises 12 residues. The V and J ends lost 2 bases and 6 bases respectively, with 8 bases between them. The CDR3 bases are TGTGCCAGCAGTTACACCCGGGGCGAGCAGTACTTC. As protein: CASSYTRGEQYF.

This chain joins TRBV3-1 (or the pseudogene TRBV3-2) and TRBJ2-3; D perhaps matches TRBD1 (5 bases). CDR3 length: 14 residues. Trimming left V 10 bases short and J 0 bases short, with 14 bases between. The V gene's germline CDR1 is LGHDT and CDR2 YNNKEL (reference sequence). The CDR3 region is CATSKGRSTDTQYF. The CDR3, as DNA: TGTGCCACCTCGAAGGGGCGGAGCACAGATACGCAGTATTTT.

The chain links TRBV28 to TRBJ1-3; D gene ambiguous. Trimming stripped 3 bases from V and 4 bases from J, with 4 bases between. CDR1 and CDR2 from the germline V gene are MDHEN and SYDVKM. This CDR3 region has 12 residues. The CDR3 region is CASSLSGNTIYF. DNA for the CDR3: TGTGCCAGCAGTTTGTCGGGAAACACCATATATTTT.